This entry concerns a single T cell receptor beta chain. Its antigen has not been determined. No much larger clone exists at a distance of one base, and base qualities are not known. The sample originates from a study of blood T cell repertoires in COVID-19 (TCRdb year 2020). The study in broad terms: Collaborator samples came from the United States, Italy and Spain and covered acute and convalescent phases of COVID-19. Samples came from the ongoing ImmuneRACE study (first 160 participants) plus 1,254 subjects from 6 global collaborators. Deeply sampled blood TCRbeta repertoires from subjects exposed to, actively infected with, or recovered from COVID-19 were included in the dataset. The material from the prospective study consisted of cDNA or gDNA derived from T cells, B-cell-depleted T cells, or PBMCs. The repertoires were released in a freely available public database meant as a resource for research on the immune response to SARS-CoV-2. Nearly every sample came with metadata listing a de-identified subject ID, COVID-19 status, age in years and sex. HLA class I and class II types, where available, came from metadata supplied by the sample provider rather than from assay-based typing. Overall study outcomes, separate from this receptor: Clinical and demographic metadata were provided uncurated, with the amount varying by source and participant.

The collaborating institutions used their own protocols to collect whole blood in K2EDTA tubes. For TCRbeta analysis, collaborators shipped samples as frozen whole blood, isolated PBMCs, or DNA extracted from either of those sample types. The immunoSEQ Assay, a bias-controlled multiplex PCR, was used to amplify TCRbeta CDR3 regions from genomic DNA. Concerning the study's data processing: The number of nucleated cells in each sample was estimated from the amplification of reference gene primers within the assay. Sequence reads were collapsed and filtered to measure the absolute abundance of every unique TCRbeta CDR3 rearrangement. For each sample, productive Simpson clonality was calculated as the square root of Simpson's diversity index across productive rearrangements. TCRdb re-hosts the immuneACCESS table, in-frame sequences only. Its copies lack some clones; in the studies checked, an unresolved V gene accounts for under half of them, and the cause for the rest is not known. V and J calls and clone size are copied from that table; D and trimming were computed from the DNA. Present in this sample are 150,000 or so clones, roughly 78% of which were seen just once. Approximately 16% of the sample belongs to the ten largest clones.

Sample: peripheral blood. This sequence originates from a human donor with acute or convalescent COVID-19. The donor label of this sample is uncertain.

The base sequence is TGTGCCAGCAGCCCCCCGGGACTGATCGGTGGCTACACCTTC. It specifies CASSPPGLIGGYTF. Recombination linked TRBV25-1 to TRBJ1-2; D gene: possibly TRBD1, on 5 matching bases. The germline V gene yields MGHDK for CDR1 and SYGVNS for CDR2. CDR3 length: 14 amino acids, cysteine to phenylalanine. Kept here is only the CDR3 DNA, which spans 42 bases and is read in frame from base 1. V and J lose 6 bases and 7 bases, and a span of 18 bases separates them.